The subject of this entry is one TCR beta chain. Method: immunoSEQ multiplex PCR; TCRdb's copy keeps in-frame clones and lacks some. The data contain tens of thousands of clones, 80% of them singletons. These data belong to a study of T cell clones after liver transplantation. Across the study: Tolerant meant at least one year fully off immunosuppression without liver enzymes above twice normal.

This CDR3 has 13 amino acids. Germline values: CDR1 SGHDT, CDR2 YYEEEE. V lost 7 bases and J lost 0; bases outside the gene matches: 3. The TCR comes from a human patient who received a liver transplant. The T cells may partly be graft donor cells. J is TRBJ1-1 and V is TRBV5-6; 7 bases are a match to TRBD1. Here the sequenced sample was CD4+ T cells from blood, taken 12 months after liver transplant. CDR3 coding DNA: TGTGCCAGCGGGGGACAGATGAACACTGAAGCTTTCTTT. It yields the protein CASGGQMNTEAFF.